The 22 T cell receptor beta chains below all came from one sample that was sequenced in a study of cytomegalovirus exposure and HLA in healthy donors. The study ran its PCR with 60 Vbeta and 13 Jbeta primers. Assay used: immunoSEQ multiplex PCR; TCRdb lists only in-frame clones, some missing. The sample has 150,000 or so clones, more than 75% seen once. Sequencing was performed on PBMCs. The receptors were sampled from a man aged 25 to 40 in good health and CMV-seropositive.

The rearrangement uses TRBV5-6 and TRBJ1-1; the D gene is possibly TRBD1 (5 bases). The CDR3 has 14 amino acids. Germline V gene data show CDR1 as SGHDT and CDR2 as YYEEEE. V was cut by 4 bases and J by 6 bases, with 16 bases left in between. In nucleotides, the CDR3 is TGTGCCAGCAGCCCGGCAGGGTCGGCGGCTGAAGCTTTCTTT. Amino acids: CASSPAGSAAEAFF.

This chain links TRBV6-6 with TRBJ2-7; 9 positions match TRBD1. Germline-derived CDR1 and CDR2 are MNHNY and SVGAGI (reference sequence). The CDR3 runs 14 residues. J lost 6 bases, V lost 6 bases, and 9 bases had no gene match. As DNA, the CDR3 is TGTGCCAGCAGACAGGGGACAGGGACCTGCGAGCAGTACTTC. Its translation is CASRQGTGTCEQYF.

V and J are TRBV29-1 and TRBJ1-1; the D gene is possibly TRBD1 (5 bases). This CDR3 is built from 13 residues. Trimming removed 6 bases at V and 2 bases at J, with 13 bases between. Germline V lookup: CDR1 SQVTM, CDR2 ANQGSEA. The CDR3 bases are TGCAGCGTCCTTAATACAGGAAACACTGAAGCTTTCTTT. Protein product: CSVLNTGNTEAFF.

This rearrangement joins TRBV5-6 to TRBJ2-7; no definite D call. The CDR3 is made up of 12 amino acids. The V end lost 4 bases, the J end lost 2 bases, and 7 bases lay between the germline ends. CDR1 is SGHDT and CDR2 is YYEEEE in the germline V gene. The chain's CDR3 is CASSQAAYEQYF. CDR3 in DNA: TGTGCCAGCAGCCAGGCTGCCTACGAGCAGTACTTC.

V gene TRBV2 combines with J gene TRBJ2-6, with D uncertain. With 6 bases removed from V and 0 bases from J, the gap between germline ends came to 3 bases. From germline, CDR1 is SNHLY and CDR2 FYNNEI. This CDR3 contains 13 residues. CDR3 sequence (DNA): TGTGCCAGCAGGAGCTCTGGGGCCAACGTCCTGACTTTC. Translated: CASRSSGANVLTF. Full variable domain (missing parts from reference TRBV2 and TRBJ2-6): EPEVTQTPSHQVTQMGQEVILRCVPISNHLYFYWYRQILGQKVEFLVSFYNNEISEKSEIFDDQFSVERPDGSNFTLKIRSTKLEDSAMYFCASRSSGANVLTFGAGSRLTVL.

This chain connects TRBV2 to TRBJ2-7; 9 positions match TRBD1. V shed 5 bases, J shed 2 bases, and the junction held 4 bases outside the gene matches. Germline CDR1 SNHLY, CDR2 FYNNEI. This CDR3 is 14 amino acids long. Here the CDR3 reads CASSTDRGAYEQYF. CDR3 coding DNA: TGTGCCAGCAGTACGGACAGGGGAGCCTACGAGCAGTACTTC.

The table lists this clone with a few counts. This chain joins TRBV30 and TRBJ2-7, with D possibly matching TRBD1 (6 bases). Germline CDR1 GTSNPN, CDR2 SVGIG (reference sequence). The V end lost 1 base, the J end lost 3 bases, and 13 bases lay between the germline ends. The CDR3 extends over 14 amino acids. Written as DNA, the CDR3 is TGTGCCTGGAGTGGAGGACAGACGATCTACGAGCAGTACTTC. Translation: CAWSGGQTIYEQYF.

This clone showed up just once. This chain uses TRBV7-9 with TRBJ1-2; no clear D. This CDR3 region has 14 residues. V was cut by 1 base and J by 6 bases, with 12 bases left in between. Germline lookup yields CDR1 SEHNR and CDR2 FQNEAQ (reference sequence). For the CDR3, the DNA is TGTGCCAGCAGCTTAGGTACAGCAACGGATGGCTACACCTTC. Encoded protein: CASSLGTATDGYTF.

The chain links TRBV7-9 to TRBJ2-7; a possible D gene is TRBD1 (5 bases). The germline gives CDR1 SEHNR, CDR2 FQNEAQ (reference sequence). V lost 5 bases and J lost 1, with 12 bases in between. This CDR3 is 14 amino acids long. Here the CDR3 reads CASSLGAGSYEQYF. The CDR3 region has the DNA TGTGCCAGCAGCCTAGGGGCTGGTTCCTACGAGCAGTACTTC.

A few counts support this clone. This chain links TRBV19 with TRBJ2-3, with 8 bases lining up with TRBD2. The CDR3 has 14 amino acids. The J segment lost 1 base and the V segment lost 5 bases, leaving 2 bases of the junction unmatched. Per germline, CDR1 LNHDA and CDR2 SQIVND (reference sequence). The CDR3, as DNA: TGTGCCAGTAGTCCGGGAGGGGGCACAGATACGCAGTATTTT. It yields the protein CASSPGGGTDTQYF.

V gene TRBV6-1 combines with J gene TRBJ1-1, with 7 bases lining up with TRBD1. Germline V lookup: CDR1 MNHNS, CDR2 SASEGT. V lost 5 bases and J lost 3; bases outside the gene matches: 9. The CDR3 loop spans 15 amino acids. The CDR3: CASSWADTGDTEAFF. CDR3 DNA: TGTGCCAGCAGTTGGGCAGACACAGGGGACACTGAAGCTTTCTTT.

This sequence joins TRBV5-1 and TRBJ2-3; D perhaps matches TRBD2 (5 bases). The CDR3 has 15 amino acids. CDR1 SGHRS and CDR2 YFSETQ come from the germline V gene. Trimming shortened V by 4 bases and J by 0 bases, and 12 bases separated the two germline ends. The CDR3 DNA sequence: TGCGCCAGCAGCGTGGACTCCCCTAGCACAGATACGCAGTATTTT. This sequence encodes CASSVDSPSTDTQYF.

The chain is built from TRBV7-9 and TRBJ2-7; 9 bases match TRBD2. The germline V gene has CDR1 SEHNR and CDR2 FQNEAQ (reference sequence). CDR3 length: 15 amino acids. Trimming took 6 bases from V and 2 from J; bases not matched to a gene: 8. CDR3 coding DNA: TGTGCCAGCAGTTTGGGGGGACTAGCAACCTACGAGCAGTACTTC. It codes for CASSLGGLATYEQYF.

The chain is built from TRBV4-1 and TRBJ1-1; no clear D. This CDR3 comprises 13 residues. The V gene lost 1 base and the J gene lost 5 bases, with 8 bases spanning the gap. CDR1 and CDR2 (germline): MGHRA, YSYEKL. CDR3 sequence reads: CASSQGAGTEAFF. In DNA form, the CDR3 reads TGCGCCAGCAGCCAAGGGGCGGGAACTGAAGCTTTCTTT.

Here the CDR3 DNA reads TGTGCCAGCAGTCCCGCCCCTGAGGTACACGAGCAGTACTTC. This encodes CASSPAPEVHEQYF. The rearrangement uses TRBV28 and TRBJ2-7; no firm D call. Germline V CDR1 and CDR2: MDHEN, SYDVKM. This CDR3 contains 14 residues. Trimming left V 5 bases short and J 5 bases short, with 16 bases between.

This chain connects TRBV7-7 to TRBJ1-5, with D hard to call. CDR3 length: 15 amino acids. Germline V gene sequence: CDR1 SSHAT, CDR2 FNYEAQ (reference sequence). The CDR3: CASGGVSFSNQPQHF. DNA of the CDR3: TGTGCTAGCGGCGGGGTCAGTTTTAGCAATCAGCCCCAGCATTTT.

V gene TRBV7-9 combines with J gene TRBJ2-2; 8 bases align to TRBD1. The CDR3 sequence is 18 residues long. With V trimmed by 7 bases and J by 7 bases, 20 bases remained unmatched. Germline V gene lookup returns CDR1 SEHNR and CDR2 FQNEAQ (reference sequence). In DNA form, the CDR3 reads TGTGCCAGCACCAAAAGCTCTATTGGACAGGGATGGATCGGGGAGCTGTTTTTT. The encoded protein is CASTKSSIGQGWIGELFF.

This sequence joins TRBV27 and TRBJ2-1, with D possibly TRBD2 on 6 matching bases. With 5 bases removed from V and 5 bases from J, the gap between germline ends came to 28 bases. This CDR3 has 19 residues. CDR1 is MNHEY, CDR2 SMNVEV, per germline (reference sequence). This CDR3 reads CASSPSSSGGPLVNNEQFF. In DNA, the CDR3 is TGTGCCAGCAGTCCCTCTTCCTCCGGAGGGCCTTTGGTAAACAATGAGCAGTTCTTC.

For the CDR3, the DNA is TGCGCCAGCAGCCCAAACTTCGCTAGCGGACCGGGTGGCACCGGGGAGCTGTTTTTT. Its protein product is CASSPNFASGPGGTGELFF. This rearrangement joins TRBV5-1 to TRBJ2-2, with TRBD2 matching 7 bases. The CDR3 contains 19 residues. In germline, CDR1 is SGHRS, CDR2 YFSETQ. The junction had 19 bases not matched to a gene; V was cut back by 4 bases and J by 4 bases.

The gene calls are TRBV28 and TRBJ2-7, with D unresolved. The CDR3 is made up of 13 amino acids. Germline V CDR1 and CDR2: MDHEN, SYDVKM. The V end was cut by 3 bases, the J end by 0 bases, with 6 bases between. The CDR3 spells CASSFASSYEQYF. The CDR3, as DNA: TGTGCCAGCAGTTTTGCTAGCTCCTACGAGCAGTACTTC.

The rearrangement uses TRBV10-3 and TRBJ2-1, with 7 positions matching TRBD2. The CDR3 length is 15 residues. CDR1 is ENHRY and CDR2 is SYGVKD in the germline V gene. Trimming cost V 4 bases and J 5 bases; bases outside gene matches: 8. The CDR3 DNA reads as TGTGCCATCAGTGCGTCTGCTAGCGGAAACAATGAGCAGTTCTTC. It encodes CAISASASGNNEQFF.

This sequence joins TRBV27 and TRBJ1-6; D is uncertain. This CDR3 has 9 amino acids. V shed 8 bases and J shed 12 bases, with 5 bases lying between them. Germline CDR1 MNHEY, CDR2 SMNVEV (reference sequence). CDR3 nucleotide sequence: TGTGCCAGCGGAGAACCCCTCCACTTT. Translated, it gives CASGEPLHF.